This T cell receptor beta chain is from a study of T-cell memory formation after mild COVID-19. The CDR3 has 11 residues. Trimming stripped 5 bases from V and 9 bases from J, with 10 bases between. From germline, CDR1 is SGHTA and CDR2 FQGTGA. TCRdb itself ran the 5' RACE reads through MiXCR, one entry per CDR3 protein. The sample includes a few hundred thousand distinct CDR3 sequences, roughly 15% of them seen just once. This clonotype was observed a few times. This receptor was taken from a man in his late teens or twenties who had mild COVID-19 (a few samples of this study predate the infection). Cell type and time point are not known. The J gene is TRBJ2-5, the V gene TRBV7-3, with D perhaps TRBD1 or TRBD2 (5 bases each). The sample taken for sequencing was PBMCs or a T cell subset sorted from them (not recorded which). CDR3 loop: CASSPGAAQYF. The CDR3 region has the DNA TGTGCCAGCAGCCCCGGGGCGGCCCAGTACTTC.